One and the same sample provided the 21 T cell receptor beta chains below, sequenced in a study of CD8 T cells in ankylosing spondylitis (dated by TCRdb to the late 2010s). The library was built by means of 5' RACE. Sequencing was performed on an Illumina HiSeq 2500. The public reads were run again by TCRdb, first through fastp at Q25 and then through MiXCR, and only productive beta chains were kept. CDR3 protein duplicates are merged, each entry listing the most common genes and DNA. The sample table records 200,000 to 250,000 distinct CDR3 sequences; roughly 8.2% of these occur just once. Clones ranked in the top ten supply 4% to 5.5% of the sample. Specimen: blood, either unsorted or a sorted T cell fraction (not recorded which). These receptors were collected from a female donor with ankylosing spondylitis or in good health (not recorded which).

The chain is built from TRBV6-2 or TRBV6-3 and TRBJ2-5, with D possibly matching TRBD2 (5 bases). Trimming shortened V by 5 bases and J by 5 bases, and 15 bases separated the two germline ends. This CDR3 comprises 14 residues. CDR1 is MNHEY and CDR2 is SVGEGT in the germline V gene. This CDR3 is CASSTRSPGETQYF. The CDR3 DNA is TGTGCCAGCAGTACTCGTTCCCCGGGGGAGACCCAGTACTTC.

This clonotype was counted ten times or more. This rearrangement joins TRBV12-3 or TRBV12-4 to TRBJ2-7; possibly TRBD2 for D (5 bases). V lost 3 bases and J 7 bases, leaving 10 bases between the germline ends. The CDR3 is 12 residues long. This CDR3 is CASSFIPGEQYF. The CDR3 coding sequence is TGTGCCAGCAGTTTTATCCCGGGGGAGCAGTACTTC.

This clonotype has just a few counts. In DNA form, the CDR3 reads TGTGCCAGCAGTTACGGCAATCAGGGCGCCGGGGAGCTGTTTTTT. Its protein is CASSYGNQGAGELFF. The chain links TRBV6-5 to TRBJ2-2; perhaps TRBD1 as D (5 bases). Trimming took 2 bases from V and 6 from J, leaving 13 bases between them. The CDR3 is made up of 15 amino acids. The V gene's germline CDR1 is MNHEY and CDR2 SVGAGI.

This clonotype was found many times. The CDR3: CSASKGGLAGADTQYF. The DNA of the CDR3 is TGCAGTGCTAGTAAAGGGGGACTAGCGGGAGCAGATACGCAGTATTTT. The chain couples TRBV20-1 to TRBJ2-3; 14 bases align to TRBD2. From germline, CDR1 is DFQATT and CDR2 SNEGSKA (reference sequence). The CDR3 sequence is 16 residues long. The J segment lost 4 bases and the V segment lost 3 bases, leaving 6 bases of the junction unmatched.

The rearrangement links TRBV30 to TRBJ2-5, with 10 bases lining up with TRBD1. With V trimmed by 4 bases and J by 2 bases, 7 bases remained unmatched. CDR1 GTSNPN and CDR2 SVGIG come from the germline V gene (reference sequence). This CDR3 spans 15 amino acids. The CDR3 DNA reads TGTGCCTGGACCTTGGGGACAGGGGCTCAAGAGACCCAGTACTTC. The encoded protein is CAWTLGTGAQETQYF.

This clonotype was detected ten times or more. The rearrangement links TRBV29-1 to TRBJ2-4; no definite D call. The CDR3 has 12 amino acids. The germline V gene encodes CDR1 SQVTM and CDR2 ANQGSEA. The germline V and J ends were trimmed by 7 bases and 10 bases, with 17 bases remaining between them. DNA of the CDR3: TGCAGCGCCTCAAGACTCGATGGAATTCAGTACTTC. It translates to CSASRLDGIQYF.

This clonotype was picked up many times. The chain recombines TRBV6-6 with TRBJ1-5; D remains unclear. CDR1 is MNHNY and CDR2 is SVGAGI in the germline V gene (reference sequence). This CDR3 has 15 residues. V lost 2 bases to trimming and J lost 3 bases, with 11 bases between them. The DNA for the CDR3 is TGTGCCAGCAGTTACCGGGGAGGGTACAATCAGCCCCAGCATTTT. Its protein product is CASSYRGGYNQPQHF.

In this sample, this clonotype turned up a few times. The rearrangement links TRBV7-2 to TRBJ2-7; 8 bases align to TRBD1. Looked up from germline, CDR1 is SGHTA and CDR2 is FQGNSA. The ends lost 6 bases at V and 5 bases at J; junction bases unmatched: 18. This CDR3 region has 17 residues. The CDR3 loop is CASSPPWTGPYIHEQYF. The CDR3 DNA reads TGTGCCAGCAGTCCTCCGTGGACAGGGCCCTACATCCACGAGCAGTACTTC.

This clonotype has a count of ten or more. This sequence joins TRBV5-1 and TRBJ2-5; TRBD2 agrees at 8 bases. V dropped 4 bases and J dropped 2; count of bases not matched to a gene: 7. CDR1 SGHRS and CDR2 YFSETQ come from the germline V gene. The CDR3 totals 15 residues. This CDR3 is CASSPGRDGQETQYF. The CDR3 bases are TGCGCCAGCAGCCCCGGGAGGGATGGACAAGAGACCCAGTACTTC. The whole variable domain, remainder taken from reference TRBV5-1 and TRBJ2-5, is KAGVTQTPRYLIKTRGQQVTLSCSPISGHRSVSWYQQTPGQGLQFLFEYFSETQRNKGNFPGRFSGRQFSNSRSEMNVSTLELGDSALYLCASSPGRDGQETQYFGPGTRLLVL.

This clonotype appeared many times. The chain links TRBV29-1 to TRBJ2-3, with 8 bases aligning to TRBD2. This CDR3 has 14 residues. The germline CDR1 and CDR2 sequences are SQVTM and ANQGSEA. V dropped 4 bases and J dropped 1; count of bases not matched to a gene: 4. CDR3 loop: CSVGIGRGTDTQYF. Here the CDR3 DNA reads TGCAGCGTTGGGATCGGGAGGGGCACAGATACGCAGTATTTT.

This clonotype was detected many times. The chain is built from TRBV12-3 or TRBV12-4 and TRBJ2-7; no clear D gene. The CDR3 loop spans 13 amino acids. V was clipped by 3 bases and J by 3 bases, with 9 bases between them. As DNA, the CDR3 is TGTGCCAGCAGTTTGGTACAGATCTACGAGCAGTACTTC. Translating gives CASSLVQIYEQYF.

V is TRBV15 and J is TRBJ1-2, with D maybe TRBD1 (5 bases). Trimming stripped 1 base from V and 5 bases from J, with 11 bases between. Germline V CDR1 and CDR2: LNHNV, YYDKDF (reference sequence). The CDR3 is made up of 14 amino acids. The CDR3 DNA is TGTGCCACCAGCAGAGGACAGACCCTATATGGCTACACCTTC. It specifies CATSRGQTLYGYTF.

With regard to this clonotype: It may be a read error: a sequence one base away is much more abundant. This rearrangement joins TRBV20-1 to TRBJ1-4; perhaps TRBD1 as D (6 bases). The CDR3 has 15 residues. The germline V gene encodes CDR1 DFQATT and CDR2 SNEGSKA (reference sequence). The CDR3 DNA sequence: TGCAGTACTAGTAGGGACACCTTTGGTGTTGAAAAACTGTTTTTT. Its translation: CSTSRDTFGVEKLFF.

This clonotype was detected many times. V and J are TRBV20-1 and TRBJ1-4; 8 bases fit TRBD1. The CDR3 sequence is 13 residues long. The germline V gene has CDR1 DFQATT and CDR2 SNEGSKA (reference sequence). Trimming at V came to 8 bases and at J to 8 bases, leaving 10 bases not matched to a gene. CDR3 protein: CSLTGGVREKLFF. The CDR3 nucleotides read TGCAGTCTCACAGGGGGAGTAAGGGAAAAACTGTTTTTT.

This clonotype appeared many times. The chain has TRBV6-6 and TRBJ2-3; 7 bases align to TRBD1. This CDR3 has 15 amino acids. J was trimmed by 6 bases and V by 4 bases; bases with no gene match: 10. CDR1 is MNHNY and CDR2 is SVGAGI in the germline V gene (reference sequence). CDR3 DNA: TGTGCCAGCAGTTCTCGACAGGGCCAGTCGGATACGCAGTATTTT. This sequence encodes CASSSRQGQSDTQYF.

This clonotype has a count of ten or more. CDR3 in DNA: TGCGCCACCCTACCACGAAAGAGCACAGATACGCAGTATTTT. As protein: CATLPRKSTDTQYF. The V gene is TRBV23-1, the J gene TRBJ2-3; D gene ambiguous. TRBV23-1 is annotated as an ORF whose role is uncertain. V gave up 10 bases and J gave up 0 bases, with 14 bases separating them. This CDR3 has 14 residues.

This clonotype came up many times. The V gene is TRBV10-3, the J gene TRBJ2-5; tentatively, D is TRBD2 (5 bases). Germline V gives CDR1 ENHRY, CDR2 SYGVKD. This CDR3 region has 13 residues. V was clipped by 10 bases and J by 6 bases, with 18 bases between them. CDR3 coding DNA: TGTGCCACACTGGGCGGGCCGGGAAAGACCCAGTACTTC. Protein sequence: CATLGGPGKTQYF.

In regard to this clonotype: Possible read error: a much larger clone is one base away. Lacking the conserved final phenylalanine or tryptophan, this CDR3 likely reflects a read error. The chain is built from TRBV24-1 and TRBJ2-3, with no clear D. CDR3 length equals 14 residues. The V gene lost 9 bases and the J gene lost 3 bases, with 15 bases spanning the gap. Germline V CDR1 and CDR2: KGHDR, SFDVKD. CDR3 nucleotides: TGTGCCACCGCGACCACTCCAAGGACAGATACGCAGTATTAT. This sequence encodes CATATTPRTDTQYY.

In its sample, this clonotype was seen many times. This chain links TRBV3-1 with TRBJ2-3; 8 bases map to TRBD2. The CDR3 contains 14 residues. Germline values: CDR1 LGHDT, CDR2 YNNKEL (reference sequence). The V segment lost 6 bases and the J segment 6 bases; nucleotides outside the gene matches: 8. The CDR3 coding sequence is TGTGCCAGCAGTCACAGCGGGAGAGGCGATACGCAGTATTTT. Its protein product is CASSHSGRGDTQYF.

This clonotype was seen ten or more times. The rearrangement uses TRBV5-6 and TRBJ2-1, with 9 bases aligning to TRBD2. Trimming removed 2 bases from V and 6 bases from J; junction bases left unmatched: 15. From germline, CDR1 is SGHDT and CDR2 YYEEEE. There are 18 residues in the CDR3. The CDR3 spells CASSFLAGQPPNLNEQFF. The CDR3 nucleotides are TGTGCCAGCAGCTTTCTAGCGGGGCAGCCGCCAAACCTCAATGAGCAGTTCTTC. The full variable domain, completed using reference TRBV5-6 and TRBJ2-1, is DAGVTQSPTHLIKTRGQQVTLRCSPKSGHDTVSWYQQALGQGPQFIFQYYEEEERQRGNFPDRFSGHQFPNYSSELNVNALLLGDSALYLCASSFLAGQPPNLNEQFFGPGTRLTVL.

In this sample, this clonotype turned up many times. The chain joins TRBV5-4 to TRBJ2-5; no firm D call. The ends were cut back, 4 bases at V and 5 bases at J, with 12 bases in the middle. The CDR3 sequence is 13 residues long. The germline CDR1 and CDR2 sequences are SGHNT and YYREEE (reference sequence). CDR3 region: CASSLDILETQYF. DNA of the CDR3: TGTGCCAGCAGCCTCGACATTTTGGAGACCCAGTACTTC.